This T cell receptor (beta chain) was identified in a study of T-cell reconstitution after alpha-beta-depleted transplantation in children. A few counts support this clonotype. Looked up from germline, CDR1 is LGHNA and CDR2 is YSLEER. The CDR3 totals 16 residues. Trimming removed 2 bases from V and 0 bases from J; junction bases left unmatched: 7. Using unique molecular identifiers, the investigators prepared the TCRbeta library. TCRdb re-derived calls from the PCR reads in MiXCR, one entry per CDR3 protein. The sample has 210,000 or so distinct CDR3 sequences; around 9.6% are singletons. The source of this sequence is a human donor who donated a stem cell graft to a child with acute lymphoblastic leukemia. The V call is TRBV4-3, the J call TRBJ2-7, with 7 bases fitting TRBD1. This specimen consisted of PBMCs from the stem cell graft donor, obtained from the stem cell graft. In DNA form, the CDR3 reads TGCGCCAGCAGCCAATCACGCAGGGGGTCCTCCTACGAGCAGTACTTC. This translates into CASSQSRRGSSYEQYF.